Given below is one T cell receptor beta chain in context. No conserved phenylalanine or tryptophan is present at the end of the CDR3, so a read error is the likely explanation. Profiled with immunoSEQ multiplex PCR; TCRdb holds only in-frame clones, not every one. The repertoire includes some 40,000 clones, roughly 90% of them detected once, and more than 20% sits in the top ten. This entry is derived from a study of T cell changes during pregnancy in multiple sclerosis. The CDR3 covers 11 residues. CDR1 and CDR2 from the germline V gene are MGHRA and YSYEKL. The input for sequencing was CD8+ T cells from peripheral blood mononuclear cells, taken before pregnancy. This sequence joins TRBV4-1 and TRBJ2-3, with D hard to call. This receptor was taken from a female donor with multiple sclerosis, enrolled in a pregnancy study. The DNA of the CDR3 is TGCGCTTCAGCCCGAACAGATACGCAGTATCTT. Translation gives CASARTDTQYL.